Included here is one T cell receptor (beta chain) sequence, with context. Its antigen is not identified. A deep-level run was used for the assay. Some clones are missing from TCRdb's copy, which holds only in-frame ones; the method was immunoSEQ multiplex PCR. The data show over 800,000 clones, with 80% to 95% seen just once and approximately 25% held by the top ten. This specimen comes from a study of shared clonotypes between healthy human individuals. Overall study: There were three CD4 naive, three CD4 memory, two CD8 naive and one CD8 memory plates per donor.

The germline CDR1 and CDR2 sequences are SGDLS and YYNGEE. Unmatched junction bases numbered 11, after V lost 4 bases and J lost 2 bases. This CDR3 spans 16 amino acids. Study conclusions and caveats: The study generally estimated greater richness for naive than memory subsets.

Naive CD8 cells comprised CD45RO-negative, CCR7-positively selected cells, excluding terminally differentiated effector memory CD45RA+ cells. The origin of this receptor is a man aged 25 to 45 in good health. The chain uses TRBV9 and TRBJ2-7; 8 nucleotides line up with TRBD2. The sequenced sample was naive CD8+ T cells sorted from blood. Here the CDR3 reads CASSPRAGVIPYEQYF. Written as DNA, the CDR3 is TGTGCCAGCAGCCCAAGAGCGGGAGTAATCCCCTACGAGCAGTACTTC. Together with reference TRBV9 and TRBJ2-7, the CDR3 gives the full variable domain: DSGVTQTPKHLITATGQRVTLRCSPRSGDLSVYWYQQSLDQGLQFLIQYYNGEERAKGNILERFSAQQFPDLHSELNLSSLELGDSALYFCASSPRAGVIPYEQYFGPGTRLTVT.